A single sample is the source of the 22 T cell receptor beta chains below, sequenced in a study of Ad26.COV2.S vaccination and SARS-CoV-2 variants. Specified treatment: over 15 received Ad26.COV2.S at low or high dose, single or two shots; roughly five received placebo; per-sample allocation not given. Sampling was performed 63 days after the first vaccine or placebo injection. Libraries were prepared by immunoSEQ multiplex PCR; TCRdb keeps only in-frame clonotypes and omits some of them. The sample holds some 480,000 clones, 87% seen once. The specimen was peripheral blood, collected in a trial of Ad26.COV2.S vaccine versus placebo. Every receptor here comes from a person between 18 and 65 years old who received the Ad26.COV2.S COVID-19 vaccine or a placebo.

The chain carries TRBV5-1 and TRBJ2-5, with D possibly matching TRBD1 (6 bases). Trimming pared 0 bases from V and 1 base from J, leaving 16 bases between. Germline CDR1 SGHRS, CDR2 YFSETQ. This CDR3 region has 17 residues. Written as DNA, the CDR3 is TGCGCCAGCAGCTTGGTGGCAGGGGTTCGGGGCCAAGAGACCCAGTACTTC. Amino acids: CASSLVAGVRGQETQYF.

This clone has just one count. The V and J genes are TRBV18 and TRBJ2-5, with 9 bases aligning to TRBD2. The CDR3 is 15 residues long. Germline CDR1 is KGHSH and CDR2 is LQKENI. The ends lost 5 bases at V and 2 bases at J; junction bases unmatched: 6. Here the CDR3 DNA reads TGTGCCAGCTCAAAGGGACTAGCTTTTCAAGAGACCCAGTACTTC. This codes for CASSKGLAFQETQYF.

A few counts support this clone. V is TRBV19 and J is TRBJ1-5; the D gene is possibly TRBD1 (6 bases). The CDR3 is made up of 16 amino acids. Germline CDR1 and CDR2: LNHDA and SQIVND (reference sequence). V dropped 5 bases and J dropped 7 bases, with 21 bases sitting between them. CDR3 in DNA: TGTGCCAGTAGTGCCCCCCGGCGGGAGGGGGGACAGCCCCAGCATTTT. Translated, it gives CASSAPRREGGQPQHF.

The chain has TRBV7-8 and TRBJ2-1; D uncertain. The germline V gene has CDR1 SGHVS and CDR2 FQNEAQ. This CDR3 contains 12 residues. V lost 5 bases, J lost 6 bases, and 8 bases lay in between. The CDR3 loop is CASSIVANEQFF. The DNA of the CDR3 is TGTGCCAGCAGCATCGTAGCCAATGAGCAGTTCTTC.

The chain couples TRBV15 to TRBJ1-2; D perhaps matches TRBD1 (5 bases). The CDR3 runs to 15 residues. The germline V gene encodes CDR1 LNHNV and CDR2 YYDKDF (reference sequence). Trimming removed 0 bases at V and 2 bases at J, with 10 bases between. DNA of the CDR3: TGTGCCACCAGCAGAGAACTCGACAGCAACTATGGCTACACCTTC. Translation: CATSRELDSNYGYTF.

The gene calls are TRBV28 and TRBJ1-2; D is perhaps TRBD1 (5 bases). CDR1 MDHEN and CDR2 SYDVKM come from the germline V gene. CDR3 size: 14 residues. The V end lost 7 bases, the J end lost 4 bases, and 16 bases lay between the germline ends. The CDR3 DNA reads as TGTGCCAGCACCCTAACCGGGACCGCCTATGGCTACACCTTC. Its translation is CASTLTGTAYGYTF.

CDR3 coding DNA: TGTGCCAGCAGCTTAACCACGGCAGAAGAAGGCTACACCTTC. It encodes CASSLTTAEEGYTF. This chain links TRBV7-8 with TRBJ1-2; D call uncertain. The germline V gene encodes CDR1 SGHVS and CDR2 FQNEAQ. Trimming removed 2 bases at V and 8 bases at J, with 15 bases between. The CDR3 length is 14 residues.

The chain uses TRBV7-3 and TRBJ2-2, with TRBD2 matching over 9 bases. Germline trimming cut 0 bases from V and 4 bases from J; bases unmatched to any gene: 6. In germline, CDR1 is SGHTA, CDR2 FQGTGA. This CDR3 comprises 17 residues. CDR3 bases: TGTGCCAGCAGCTTAACGGGGACTAGCCTCGGCACCGGGGAGCTGTTTTTT. Translated: CASSLTGTSLGTGELFF.

The J gene is TRBJ2-7, the V gene TRBV28; TRBD1 matches 7 bases. The CDR3 length is 16 residues. Germline lookup yields CDR1 MDHEN and CDR2 SYDVKM. Germline trimming cut 5 bases from V and 6 bases from J; bases unmatched to any gene: 16. This CDR3 is CASSPFLPTGLGEQYF. The DNA for the CDR3 is TGTGCCAGCAGTCCCTTTTTACCGACAGGGTTAGGCGAGCAGTACTTC.

This clone was counted only a few times. This sequence joins TRBV7-6 and TRBJ2-3, with D perhaps matching TRBD2 (6 bases). This CDR3 has 17 amino acids. Trimming pared 1 base from V and 1 base from J, leaving 15 bases between. Germline V gives CDR1 SGHVS, CDR2 FNYEAQ. The CDR3 nucleotides are TGTGCCAGCAGCTTAGTAGGTCGGGGGACTGGCACAGATACGCAGTATTTT. Its protein is CASSLVGRGTGTDTQYF.

For the CDR3, the DNA is TGTGCCAGTAGTATGCTGGTGGGGGGTGGCAATCAGCCCCAGCATTTT. Protein sequence: CASSMLVGGGNQPQHF. The chain joins TRBV19 to TRBJ1-5; possibly TRBD1 for D (5 bases). The ends were cut back, 3 bases at V and 2 bases at J, with 14 bases in the middle. CDR1 and CDR2 from the germline V gene are LNHDA and SQIVND (reference sequence). This CDR3 has 16 amino acids.

The genes are TRBV3-1 (or the pseudogene TRBV3-2) and TRBJ1-3; a weak D match, TRBD1 (5 bases). Germline lookup yields CDR1 LGHDT and CDR2 YNNKEL (reference sequence). The CDR3 sequence is 13 residues long. The V gene lost 3 bases and the J gene lost 4 bases, with 7 bases spanning the gap. This CDR3 reads CASSQGQGNTIYF. CDR3 bases: TGTGCCAGCAGCCAGGGGCAGGGAAACACCATATATTTT.

The chain recombines TRBV10-3 with TRBJ2-7, with a possible D match to TRBD2 (5 bases). V was clipped by 0 bases and J by 7 bases, with 16 bases between them. CDR1 ENHRY and CDR2 SYGVKD come from the germline V gene. The CDR3 loop spans 15 amino acids. This chain's CDR3 is CAISESRALSREQYF. The CDR3 DNA follows: TGTGCCATCAGTGAGTCGAGGGCCCTCTCGAGAGAGCAGTACTTC.

The chain recombines TRBV6-2 or TRBV6-3 with TRBJ2-2; 7 positions match TRBD1. Germline V gene data show CDR1 as MNHEY and CDR2 as SVGEGT. V lost 5 bases, J lost 5 bases, and 8 bases stayed unmatched. This CDR3 has 15 amino acids. CDR3 bases: TGTGCCAGCAGTATAGACAGGGTATGGACCGGGGAGCTGTTTTTT. It specifies CASSIDRVWTGELFF.

The CDR3 region is CASSLGRNEQFF. CDR3 in DNA: TGTGCCAGCAGTTTGGGGAGAAATGAGCAGTTCTTC. V gene TRBV28 combines with J gene TRBJ2-1; tentative D call: TRBD2 (5 bases). There are 12 residues in the CDR3. V dropped 3 bases and J dropped 7 bases, with 7 bases sitting between them. Germline V CDR1 and CDR2: MDHEN, SYDVKM.

The chain has TRBV5-4 and TRBJ2-3, with TRBD2 identical over 12 bases. Germline V CDR1 and CDR2: SGHNT, YYREEE (reference sequence). V was pared by 0 bases and J by 6 bases, with 14 bases of the junction left unmatched. CDR3 size: 19 residues. This chain's CDR3 is CASSLEPPLAGGELDTQYF. The CDR3 DNA reads as TGTGCCAGCAGCTTGGAACCCCCTCTAGCGGGAGGGGAACTGGATACGCAGTATTTT.

This sequence joins TRBV6-5 and TRBJ1-5; no reliable D call. V dropped 7 bases and J dropped 4 bases, with 5 bases sitting between them. The CDR3 covers 11 residues. Per the germline V gene, CDR1 is MNHEY and CDR2 is SVGAGI. CDR3: CASNGNQPQHF. The CDR3 DNA sequence: TGTGCCAGCAACGGAAATCAGCCCCAGCATTTT.

This clone was picked up a small number of times. The chain uses TRBV15 and TRBJ1-5, with 8 bases aligning to TRBD1. V lost 6 bases, J lost 5 bases, and 6 bases stayed unmatched. The CDR3 totals 14 residues. Germline-derived CDR1 and CDR2 are LNHNV and YYDKDF (reference sequence). CDR3 in DNA: TGTGCCACCAGAGACCGACAGGGGTATCAGCCCCAGCATTTT. It is translated as CATRDRQGYQPQHF.

The rearrangement joins TRBV19 to TRBJ2-7; the D gene is possibly TRBD1 (5 bases). The germline gives CDR1 LNHDA, CDR2 SQIVND (reference sequence). The CDR3 sequence is 12 residues long. V dropped 7 bases and J dropped 4 bases, with 11 bases sitting between them. This CDR3 reads CASIGPGYEQYF. Written as DNA, the CDR3 is TGTGCCAGTATCGGGCCAGGGTACGAGCAGTACTTC.

The chain employs TRBV6-5 and TRBJ2-5, with D perhaps matching TRBD1 (5 bases). The germline CDR1 and CDR2 sequences are MNHEY and SVGAGI. V was clipped by 6 bases and J by 4 bases, with 12 bases between them. The CDR3 sequence is 13 residues long. CDR3 DNA: TGTGCCAGCAGATGGATGGGGCGAGAGACCCAGTACTTC. Translation gives CASRWMGRETQYF.

As regards this clone: Other DNA sequences in this sample translate to the same CDR3. The chain carries TRBV24-1 and TRBJ2-5; D unclear. The CDR3 has 12 amino acids. Trimming pared 1 base from V and 5 bases from J, leaving 4 bases between. CDR1 and CDR2 (germline): KGHDR, SFDVKD. CDR3: CATSDLGETQYF. CDR3 sequence (DNA): TGTGCCACCAGTGATTTAGGGGAGACCCAGTACTTC.

With respect to this clone: One end of the junction varies from germline; a read error may be responsible. The chain recombines TRBV12-3 or TRBV12-4 with TRBJ2-5, with 9 bases matching TRBD1. This CDR3 has 12 amino acids. The CDR3 nucleotides are TGTGCCAGCAGTCCGAGGAACAGGGGGCCGAACTTC. This translates into CASSPRNRGPNF.